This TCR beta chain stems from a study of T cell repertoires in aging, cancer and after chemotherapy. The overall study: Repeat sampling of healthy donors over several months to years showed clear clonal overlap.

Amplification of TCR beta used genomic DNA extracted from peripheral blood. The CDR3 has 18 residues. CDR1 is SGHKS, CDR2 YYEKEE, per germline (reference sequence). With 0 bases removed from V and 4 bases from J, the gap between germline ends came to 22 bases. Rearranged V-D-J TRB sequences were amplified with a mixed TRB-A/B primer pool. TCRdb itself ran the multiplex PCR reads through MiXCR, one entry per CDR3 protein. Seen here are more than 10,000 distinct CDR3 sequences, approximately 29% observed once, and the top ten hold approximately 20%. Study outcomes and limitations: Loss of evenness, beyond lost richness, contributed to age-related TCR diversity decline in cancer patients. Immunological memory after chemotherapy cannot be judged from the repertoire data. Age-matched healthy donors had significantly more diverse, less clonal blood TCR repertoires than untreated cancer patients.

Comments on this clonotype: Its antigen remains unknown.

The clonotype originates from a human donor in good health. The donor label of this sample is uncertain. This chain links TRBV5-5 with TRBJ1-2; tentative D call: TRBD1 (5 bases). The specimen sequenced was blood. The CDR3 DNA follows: TGTGCCAGCAGCTTGGGACCGCGCGCGCAGGGAATACTCTATGGCTACACCTTC. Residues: CASSLGPRAQGILYGYTF.